This T cell receptor beta chain was documented in a study of T cell repertoires in cytomegalovirus infection. CDR3 length equals 13 residues. V lost 6 bases to trimming and J lost 1 base, with 9 bases between them. The germline V gene has CDR1 MDHEN and CDR2 SYDVKM. One entry per CDR3 protein results from TCRdb running MiXCR on the reads. The table includes 150,000 to 200,000 distinct CDR3 sequences, 15% to 20% detected once. This sequence joins TRBV28 and TRBJ1-1; D gene uncertain. The receptor was isolated from a human donor in good health (CMV status not recorded). Some clones in this sample may be carry-over from other donors' samples. The specimen sequenced was CD8+ T cells from PBMCs. The CDR3 DNA sequence: TGTGCCAGCAGCCGCCTTAGGAACACTGAAGCTTTCTTT. Translating it yields CASSRLRNTEAFF.